Presented here are 21 T cell receptor beta chains from one specimen sequenced in a study of neurological immune-mediated disorders. TCRdb re-analysed the 5' RACE reads in MiXCR, keeping a single row per CDR3 protein. Counted here are more than 70,000 distinct CDR3 sequences, under 20% occurring once; the ten biggest clones make up about 16%. Material: PBMCs. All receptors come from a woman between 35 and 50 years old in good health.

This clonotype was seen at least ten times. V and J are TRBV25-1 and TRBJ2-1, with TRBD1 as a possible D gene (7 bases). In germline, CDR1 is MGHDK, CDR2 SYGVNS. The CDR3 spans 15 residues. V lost 4 bases and J lost 11, with 21 bases in between. CDR3 sequence: CASSAQGDSTGKQFF. The CDR3 DNA is TGTGCCAGCAGTGCCCAGGGGGACTCCACGGGCAAGCAGTTCTTC.

This clonotype appeared many times. The rearrangement joins TRBV7-2 to TRBJ2-2, with 8 bases lining up with TRBD1. Germline CDR1 is SGHTA and CDR2 is FQGNSA. V dropped 5 bases and J dropped 1; count of bases not matched to a gene: 6. The CDR3 is made up of 16 amino acids. CDR3 nucleotides: TGTGCCAGCAGCACGACAGGGGCTGGGAACACCGGGGAGCTGTTTTTT. Its translation: CASSTTGAGNTGELFF.

This clonotype came up many times. The chain is built from TRBV12-3 or TRBV12-4 and TRBJ1-5; weak D call: TRBD1 (5 bases). The CDR3 sequence is 14 residues long. The V and J ends lost 2 bases and 6 bases respectively, with 11 bases between them. Here the CDR3 DNA reads TGTGCCAGCAGTTTAATGCAGGGTGCTCAGCCCCAGCATTTT. Its protein is CASSLMQGAQPQHF.

The chain carries TRBV3-1 and TRBJ2-3; D is undetermined. Germline lookup yields CDR1 LGHDT and CDR2 YNNKEL (reference sequence). V was trimmed by 2 bases and J by 5 bases, leaving 11 bases between them. CDR3 length equals 14 residues. CDR3 loop: CASSQRQAGDTQYF. DNA of the CDR3: TGTGCCAGCAGCCAACGGCAGGCTGGAGATACGCAGTATTTT.

This clonotype was found many times. CDR3 in DNA: TGTGCCAGCAGCCCTGGGAAAACTTTGAACACTGAAGCTTTCTTT. Its protein product is CASSPGKTLNTEAFF. The chain joins TRBV7-2 to TRBJ1-1, with D hard to call. The germline gives CDR1 SGHTA, CDR2 FQGNSA. Between the trimmed V and J ends, which lost 5 bases and 0 bases, there was a span of 13 bases. The CDR3 runs to 15 residues.

This clonotype occurred many times. A much larger clonotype is one base distant, so this may be a read error. The chain links TRBV5-1 to TRBJ1-2, with TRBD1 matching over 11 bases. This CDR3 has 16 residues. Looked up from germline, CDR1 is SGHRS and CDR2 is YFSETQ. J was trimmed by 6 bases and V by 0 bases; bases with no gene match: 7. CDR3 sequence: CASSLEWTGGNHGYTF. The CDR3 nucleotides are TGCGCCAGCAGCTTGGAGTGGACAGGGGGCAACCATGGCTACACCTTC.

This clonotype showed up just once. A clone one base away is much larger, so this may be a read error. The chain couples TRBV3-1 to TRBJ2-3, with 7 bases fitting TRBD2. V lost 4 bases and J lost 2; bases outside the gene matches: 12. The CDR3 spans 17 residues. Germline V gives CDR1 LGHDT, CDR2 YNNKEL (reference sequence). The CDR3 nucleotides are TGTGCCAGCAGCCTAAGGTGTAAAGCGGGACTCACAGATACGCAGTATTTT. This gives the protein CASSLRCKAGLTDTQYF.

Points on this clonotype: The germline gene is not matched at one end of the junction; a read error may be the cause. The chain is built from TRBV20-1 and TRBJ2-5; 10 positions match TRBD1. This CDR3 spans 14 amino acids. Per germline, CDR1 DFQATT and CDR2 SNEGSKA (reference sequence). As DNA, the CDR3 is TGCGGTGCCAAAGACAGGGGGCTAGGAGAGACCCGGTACTTC. Translation gives CGAKDRGLGETRYF.

This chain links TRBV19 with TRBJ2-3; D gene ambiguous. This CDR3 is 15 amino acids long. The germline V and J ends were trimmed by 4 bases and 1 base, with 12 bases remaining between them. CDR1 LNHDA and CDR2 SQIVND come from the germline V gene (reference sequence). CDR3 protein: CASSTTSTRTDTQYF. The CDR3, as DNA: TGTGCCAGTAGTACAACTTCAACCCGCACAGATACGCAGTATTTT.

This clonotype was counted at least ten times. The chain joins TRBV20-1 to TRBJ2-7; D may be TRBD1 (6 bases). The ends were cut back, 6 bases at V and 2 bases at J, with 23 bases in the middle. Germline loops: CDR1 DFQATT, CDR2 SNEGSKA (reference sequence). The CDR3 runs 16 residues. The CDR3 nucleotides are TGCAGTGCCACGGACAGTTCCGCGTGTCGCACCTACGAGCAGTACGTC. This codes for CSATDSSACRTYEQYV.

In this sample, this clonotype turned up many times. The V and J genes are TRBV10-3 and TRBJ1-2, with 7 bases identical to TRBD1. CDR3 length: 12 residues. The V gene end was trimmed by 4 bases and the J gene end by 8 bases; junction bases not matched to a gene: 4. CDR1 and CDR2 (germline): ENHRY, SYGVKD. This CDR3 reads CAISVDRWGYTF. The CDR3 DNA reads as TGTGCCATCAGTGTGGACAGGTGGGGCTACACCTTC.

This clonotype was counted many times. This rearrangement joins TRBV28 to TRBJ1-1; perhaps TRBD1 as D (5 bases). From germline, CDR1 is MDHEN and CDR2 SYDVKM. CDR3 length: 15 residues. V was shortened by 8 bases and J by 7 bases, with 23 bases between the two germline ends. The CDR3 sequence is CASLPRGSRRSEAFF. The DNA of the CDR3 is TGTGCCAGCTTGCCGAGGGGCTCACGTCGTAGTGAAGCTTTCTTT.

This clonotype was observed a few times. V and J are TRBV18 and TRBJ1-2; no firm D call. The CDR3 totals 13 residues. Trimming took off 0 bases at V and 7 bases at J, with 9 bases between the two ends. Germline CDR1 is KGHSH and CDR2 is LQKENI. CDR3: CASSPPEGSGYTF. The CDR3 nucleotides read TGTGCCAGCTCACCACCCGAGGGATCTGGCTACACCTTC.

This clonotype was detected many times. The rearrangement joins TRBV20-1 to TRBJ1-2; D gene ambiguous. Trimming removed 6 bases at V and 2 bases at J, with 7 bases between. The CDR3 has 11 amino acids. From germline, CDR1 is DFQATT and CDR2 SNEGSKA (reference sequence). CDR3 DNA: TGCAGTGCGCCACCCAACTATGGCTACACCTTC. Amino acids: CSAPPNYGYTF.

This clonotype was detected ten times or more. The chain is built from TRBV12-3 or TRBV12-4 and TRBJ2-4; no definite D call. The CDR3 has 13 amino acids. Trimming pared 5 bases from V and 0 bases from J, leaving 5 bases between. CDR3: CASSPQAKNIQYF. CDR3 DNA sequence: TGTGCCAGCAGTCCCCAAGCCAAAAACATTCAGTACTTC.

This clonotype was seen many times. This chain connects TRBV7-2 to TRBJ1-5, with D unresolved. Trimming shortened V by 4 bases and J by 6 bases, and 13 bases separated the two germline ends. The germline gives CDR1 SGHTA, CDR2 FQGNSA. The length of the CDR3 is 14 residues. The CDR3 reads CASSSDHSGQPQHF. CDR3 coding DNA: TGTGCCAGCAGCTCCGATCATTCGGGTCAGCCCCAGCATTTT.

This clonotype occurred once. The V call is TRBV5-1, the J call TRBJ1-1, with no clear D. Germline V lookup: CDR1 SGHRS, CDR2 YFSETQ. The V end was cut by 0 bases, the J end by 0 bases, with 21 bases between. CDR3 length: 19 amino acids. In nucleotides, the CDR3 is TGCGCCAGCAGCTTGGTAAGAGCAGGCGGGTGGGCCATGAACACTGAAGCTTTCTTT. Translating it yields CASSLVRAGGWAMNTEAFF.

This clonotype showed up many times. This sequence joins TRBV9 and TRBJ2-7; the match to TRBD1 covers 7 bases. The CDR3 covers 15 residues. In germline, CDR1 is SGDLS, CDR2 YYNGEE. V trimming: 1 base; J trimming: 5 bases; junction bases outside the gene matches: 9. Here the CDR3 reads CASSVKTGKAHEQYV. The DNA for the CDR3 is TGTGCCAGCAGCGTAAAGACAGGGAAGGCTCACGAGCAGTACGTC.

The rearrangement uses TRBV5-4 and TRBJ2-6, with unresolved D. Trimming stripped 1 base from V and 4 bases from J, with 12 bases between. The germline V gene encodes CDR1 SGHNT and CDR2 YYREEE (reference sequence). The CDR3 length is 16 residues. The CDR3 is CASSLTRVAGANVLTF. The CDR3, as DNA: TGTGCCAGCAGCTTGACAAGGGTGGCCGGGGCCAACGTCCTGACTTTC. The variable domain in full, with the rest retrieved from reference TRBV5-4 and TRBJ2-6, is ETGVTQSPTHLIKTRGQQVTLRCSSQSGHNTVSWYQQALGQGPQFIFQYYREEENGRGNFPPRFSGLQFPNYSSELNVNALELDDSALYLCASSLTRVAGANVLTFGAGSRLTVL.

Ten or more counts support this clonotype. J is TRBJ2-1 and V is TRBV20-1; weak D call: TRBD2 (5 bases). Per germline, CDR1 DFQATT and CDR2 SNEGSKA (reference sequence). The CDR3 runs to 14 residues. The V end lost 2 bases, the J end lost 7 bases, and 15 bases lay between the germline ends. The CDR3 sequence is CSARHRVWRNEQFF. CDR3 nucleotide sequence: TGCAGTGCTAGACACCGGGTCTGGAGGAATGAGCAGTTCTTC.

This clonotype was counted ten times or more. The chain is built from TRBV5-6 and TRBJ2-3; possibly TRBD1 for D (6 bases). This CDR3 has 13 residues. Germline CDR1 is SGHDT and CDR2 is YYEEEE. Trimming removed 4 bases from V and 2 bases from J, with 8 bases in between. CDR3 bases: TGTGCCAGCAGCGGGGGCTTCACAGATACGCAGTATTTT. Its protein product is CASSGGFTDTQYF.